Shown below are 17 T cell receptor beta chains from a single sample sequenced in a study of tissue T cells after allogeneic stem cell transplantation. Using immunoSEQ multiplex PCR, the repertoire was profiled, and TCRdb retains in-frame clones only, with some absent. This repertoire shows around 2,200 clones, roughly 50% found once; its top ten account for less than 50%. Time point denoted: mouse harvest day 14 after allogeneic transplant. The graft held 10^6 splenic CD5+ T cells and 10^7 T-cell-depleted bone marrow cells. Sequenced material: liver tissue. The receptors derive from a female BALB/c mouse given C57BL/6 T cells with graft-versus-host disease after an allogeneic hematopoietic cell transplant.

This clone was counted only a few times. Mouse germline and gene names are used. Read coverage stops 1 residue before the CDR3 terminus; the germline J gene supplies the remainder. This chain links TRBV19 with TRBJ1-3, with 7 bases fitting TRBD1. Germline assignment: CDR1 FNHDT and CDR2 SITEND (reference sequence). Unmatched junction bases numbered 4, after V lost 5 bases and J lost 2 bases. This CDR3 has 14 residues. The CDR3 here is CASRSQGPGNTLYF. CDR3 DNA, as far as it was read: TGTGCCAGCAGGTCACAGGGGCCTGGAAATACGCTCTAT.

Concerning this clone: Gene names denote mouse genes. Read sequence stops 1 residue before the CDR3 end, and the germline J gene provides the missing end. The genes are TRBV13-1 and TRBJ1-1; 10 bases agree with TRBD1. The CDR3 extends over 14 amino acids. CDR1 and CDR2 (germline): NSHNY, SYGAGN. Trimming at V came to 1 base and at J to 5 bases, leaving 2 bases not matched to a gene. CDR3 residues: CASSDRGQGTEVFF. The sequenced CDR3 bases are TGTGCCAGCAGTGATAGGGGACAGGGGACAGAAGTCTTC.

Comments on this clone: The genes and germline here are from mouse. The CDR3 extends 1 residue past the end of the read, so its final part is completed from the germline J gene. This chain uses TRBV13-1 with TRBJ2-1; 8 bases line up with TRBD2. Per germline, CDR1 NSHNY and CDR2 SYGAGN. Losses at the gene ends were 1 base for V and 3 bases for J; bases not matched to a gene: 0. CDR3 size: 14 residues. Partial CDR3 DNA: TGTGCCAGCAGTGATACTGGGGGCTATGCTGAGCAGTTC. Protein: CASSDTGGYAEQF. The CDR3, in full, reads CASSDTGGYAEQFF.

A few counts support this clone. Gene names are mouse gene names. Sequencing ends 1 residue short of the CDR3 end; the germline J gene provides the rest. The chain employs TRBV3 and TRBJ2-7; 13 nucleotides agree with TRBD2. In germline, CDR1 is SNHLY, CDR2 FYNGKV (reference sequence). Trimming cost V 5 bases and J 7 bases; bases outside gene matches: 5. The CDR3 is 14 amino acids. The CDR3 bases that were read are TGTGCCAGCAGCCCGGGACTGGGGGGGAGGGAACAGTAC. This translates into CASSPGLGGREQY. The entire CDR3 reads CASSPGLGGREQYF.

As concerns this clone: Any gene name here is a mouse gene name. The read comes to an end 1 residue before the CDR3 does, leaving the germline J gene to fill in the end. The chain is built from TRBV3 and TRBJ1-1; TRBD1 matches 8 bases. V gave up 4 bases and J gave up 1 base; unmatched junction bases: 2. The germline V gene encodes CDR1 SNHLY and CDR2 FYNGKV (reference sequence). This CDR3 is 14 amino acids long. CDR3 bases read: TGTGCCAGCAGCTCCGGGACAGGGAACACAGAAGTCTTC. It encodes CASSSGTGNTEVF. Given in full, the CDR3 is CASSSGTGNTEVFF.

Notes on this clone: Gene names denote mouse genes. Read sequence stops 1 residue before the CDR3 end, and the germline J gene provides the missing end. This chain uses TRBV26 with TRBJ2-5; TRBD1 agrees at 12 bases. The CDR3 spans 14 residues. CDR1 is KGHPV and CDR2 is FQNQEV in the germline V gene (reference sequence). The trim removed 4 bases at V and 5 bases at J, leaving 1 base unmatched. The CDR3 loop is CASSPGQGADTQYF. The part of the CDR3 DNA that was read is TGTGCCAGCAGTCCGGGACAGGGGGCAGACACCCAGTAC. The full variable domain, rest sourced from reference TRBV26 and TRBJ2-5, is NSKVIQTPRYLVKGQGQKAKMRCIPEKGHPVVFWYQQNKNNEFKFLINFQNQEVLQQIDMTEKRFSAECPSNSPCSLEIQSSEAGDSALYLCASSPGQGADTQYFGPGTRLLVL.

By sample share, this clone is medium-sized. Each gene name is a mouse one. The sequence runs out 1 residue before the end of the CDR3; the remainder is reconstructed from the germline J gene. The rearrangement joins TRBV31 to TRBJ2-7; 9 positions agree with TRBD1. Per germline, CDR1 GKSSPN and CDR2 SITVG. Germline trimming cut 0 bases from V and 7 bases from J; bases unmatched to any gene: 4. The CDR3 spans 13 residues. The CDR3 protein is CAWSLQGAGEQYF. CDR3 DNA (partial): TGTGCCTGGAGTCTACAGGGGGCTGGGGAACAGTAC.

This clone was detected a few times. Germline and genes here are mouse. The CDR3 end lies 1 residue beyond the end of the read and is filled in from the germline J gene. The chain is built from TRBV1 and TRBJ1-3; D gene uncertain. Trimming removed 5 bases from V and 0 bases from J, with 2 bases in between. CDR1 is NSQYPW, CDR2 LRSPGD, per germline (reference sequence). This CDR3 contains 12 residues. Partial CDR3 DNA: TGCACCTGCAGTTCTTCTGGAAATACGCTCTAT. Encoded protein: CTCSSSGNTLY. Given in full, the CDR3 is CTCSSSGNTLYF.

This clone was observed a few times. The gene names here belong to mouse. Read data end 1 residue before the CDR3 end; the end is taken from the germline J gene. The chain joins TRBV29 to TRBJ2-4; 7 bases align to TRBD2. CDR3 length: 13 residues. Germline CDR1 is MSHET and CDR2 is SYDVDS. V lost 6 bases and J lost 0; bases outside the gene matches: 0. CDR3 DNA, as far as it was read: TGTGCTAGCAGCTGGGGGAGTCAAAACACCTTGTAC. Translating it yields CASSWGSQNTLY. In full, the CDR3 reads CASSWGSQNTLYF.

For this clone: Each gene name is a mouse one. The CDR3 is cut off 1 residue early in the read; its end comes from the germline J gene. V is TRBV3 and J is TRBJ2-3; D gene ambiguous. Looked up from germline, CDR1 is SNHLY and CDR2 is FYNGKV (reference sequence). This CDR3 region has 13 residues. V lost 5 bases and J lost 0, with 6 bases in between. Incomplete CDR3 DNA: TGTGCCAGCAGCCCCTCTAGTGCAGAAACGCTGTAT. Its protein is CASSPSSAETLY. The complete CDR3 protein is CASSPSSAETLYF.

This clone has a handful of counts. Gene names and germline refer to mouse. The read terminates 1 residue before the CDR3 end, so the remaining end is supplied by the germline J gene. The chain has TRBV17 and TRBJ2-7, with 12 bases identical to TRBD2. CDR1 and CDR2 from the germline V gene are MNHDT and YYDKIL. Trimming took 1 base from V and 6 from J; bases not matched to a gene: 1. The CDR3 is 14 amino acids. The CDR3: CASSRGLGGREQYF. The CDR3 bases that were read are TGTGCTAGCAGTAGAGGACTGGGGGGGCGTGAACAGTAC.

A word on this clone: Germline and genes here are mouse. The observed sequence ends 1 residue before the CDR3 terminus, with the missing tail filled in from the germline J gene. This chain links TRBV2 with TRBJ2-4, with 7 bases aligning to TRBD2. The germline gives CDR1 LGHNA, CDR2 YSYQKL. V lost 0 bases and J lost 1; bases outside the gene matches: 1. The CDR3 totals 15 residues. This CDR3 reads CASSQEGGGQNTLYF. The covered CDR3 bases are TGTGCCAGCAGCCAAGAGGGGGGGGGTCAAAACACCTTGTAC. The whole variable domain, remainder taken from reference TRBV2 and TRBJ2-4, is DPKIIQKPKYLVAVTGSEKILICEQYLGHNAMYWYRQSAKKPLEFMFSYSYQKLMDNQTASSRFQPQSSKKNHLDLQITALKPDDSATYFCASSQEGGGQNTLYFGAGTRLSVL.

To note about this clone: Genes here carry mouse names. The DNA ends 1 residue before the CDR3 does, and the rest of the CDR3 is filled in from the germline J gene. The chain carries TRBV14 and TRBJ2-7; 11 nucleotides match TRBD2. The CDR3 loop spans 15 amino acids. V trimming: 1 base; J trimming: 5 bases; junction bases outside the gene matches: 5. The germline V gene encodes CDR1 SGHDT and CDR2 FRDEAV. The part of the CDR3 DNA that was read is TGTGCCAGCAGTTTCCGGGACTGGGGGATTGATGAACAGTAC. This codes for CASSFRDWGIDEQY. The whole CDR3 reads CASSFRDWGIDEQYF.

About this clone: Germline and genes: mouse. The DNA ends 1 residue before the CDR3 does, and the rest of the CDR3 is filled in from the germline J gene. This rearrangement joins TRBV2 to TRBJ2-4, with D possibly being TRBD1 (5 bases). Trimming removed 0 bases at V and 2 bases at J, with 9 bases between. Per germline, CDR1 LGHNA and CDR2 YSYQKL. The length of the CDR3 is 15 residues. CDR3 residues: CASSQEGQLQNTLYF. The CDR3 bases that were read are TGTGCCAGCAGCCAAGAAGGACAACTTCAAAACACCTTGTAC.

This clone turned up a few times. Germline and genes here are mouse. Read data end 1 residue before the CDR3 end; the end is taken from the germline J gene. The V gene is TRBV26, the J gene TRBJ2-7; D unresolved. Trimming took 0 bases from V and 0 from J, leaving 6 bases between them. The CDR3 consists of 14 residues. Germline CDR1 and CDR2: KGHPV and FQNQEV (reference sequence). The CDR3 protein is CASSLSGSSYEQYF. Partial CDR3 DNA: TGTGCCAGCAGTCTGTCAGGGAGCTCCTATGAACAGTAC.

On this clone: Gene names are mouse gene names. The part of the CDR3 DNA that was read is TGTGCCAGCAGTGAACTGGGGGATCAAAACACCTTGTAC. This translates into CASSELGDQNTLY. The whole CDR3 protein is CASSELGDQNTLYF. V and J are TRBV13-3 and TRBJ2-4; TRBD2 matches 8 bases. The read halts 1 residue ahead of the CDR3 end, with the missing end drawn from the germline J gene. This CDR3 is 14 amino acids long. Trimming at V came to 2 bases and at J to 2 bases, leaving 1 base not matched to a gene. Germline V gene data show CDR1 as NNHDY and CDR2 as SYVADS.

This clone appeared a few times. The genes are named according to mouse. The read stops 1 residue short of the end of the CDR3; the missing end is completed from the germline J gene. The gene calls are TRBV26 and TRBJ2-7; 11 bases agree with TRBD2. J gave up 4 bases and V 4 bases, and 3 bases lay outside the gene matches. The CDR3 has 14 residues. Germline V gives CDR1 KGHPV, CDR2 FQNQEV (reference sequence). This CDR3 reads CASSHRDWGYEQYF. The sequenced CDR3 bases are TGTGCCAGCAGTCACCGGGACTGGGGGTATGAACAGTAC.